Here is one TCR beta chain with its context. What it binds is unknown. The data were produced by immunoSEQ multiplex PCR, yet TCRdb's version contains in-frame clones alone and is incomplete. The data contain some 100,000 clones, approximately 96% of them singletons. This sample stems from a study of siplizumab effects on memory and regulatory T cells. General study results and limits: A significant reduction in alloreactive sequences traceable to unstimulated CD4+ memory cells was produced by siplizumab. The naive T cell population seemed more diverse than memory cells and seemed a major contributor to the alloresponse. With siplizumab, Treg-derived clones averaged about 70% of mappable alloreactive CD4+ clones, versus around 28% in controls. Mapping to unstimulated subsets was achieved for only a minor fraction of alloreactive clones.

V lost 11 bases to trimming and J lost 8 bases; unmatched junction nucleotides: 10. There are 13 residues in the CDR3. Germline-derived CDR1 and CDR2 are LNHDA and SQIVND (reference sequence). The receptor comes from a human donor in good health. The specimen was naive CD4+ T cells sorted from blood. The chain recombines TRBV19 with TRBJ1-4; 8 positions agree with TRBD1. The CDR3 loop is CAGADRGGEKLFF. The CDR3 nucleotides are TGTGCCGGAGCCGACAGGGGAGGAGAAAAACTGTTTTTT.